This TCR beta chain is from a study of T cell responses to AZD1222 COVID-19 vaccine. Looking at the study overall: Second doses that came at about 4 or about 12 weeks were put together.

This clone was counted once. Antigen specificity is unknown. Trimming removed 2 bases at V and 4 bases at J, with 8 bases between. The germline gives CDR1 ENHRY, CDR2 SYGVKD. The CDR3 is 13 residues long. Study-level findings and limits: Spike regions recognized by vaccine-associated CD4 TCRs spanned the protein, led by 160-218 and 743-854. There were mostly white British donors and more females than males, and clonal diversity was possibly underestimated. At baseline, just five or six AZD1222 recipients tested seropositive.

The table came from immunoSEQ multiplex PCR; TCRdb's copy has only in-frame clones and leaves some out. The sample carries 92,000 or so clones, 75% to 90% recorded once. This clonotype was obtained from an adult in good health. The source material was peripheral blood, sampled on day 0 of AZD1222 vaccination. The chain combines TRBV10-3 with TRBJ1-1; D ambiguous. In nucleotides, the CDR3 is TGTGCCATCAGTGAGGCCCCCCGCACTGAAGCTTTCTTT. It codes for CAISEAPRTEAFF.